What follows describes a single T cell receptor (beta chain). Data came from immunoSEQ multiplex PCR; TCRdb stores just in-frame clones and leaves some out. This sample has more than 95,000 clones, with 88% found just once. The data stem from a study of T cell responses to AZD1222 COVID-19 vaccine. At the level of the study: Second-dose schedules of about 4 or about 12 weeks were combined.

The V and J ends lost 5 bases and 1 base, in that order; junction bases with no gene match: 5. The V gene's germline CDR1 is SEHNR and CDR2 FQNEAQ (reference sequence). CDR3 length: 15 amino acids. The sample was peripheral blood, taken on day 0 of AZD1222 vaccination. The clonotype was recovered from an adult in good health. V and J are TRBV7-9 and TRBJ2-1; 7 bases match TRBD2. The CDR3 here is CASSPRDYSYNEQFF. CDR3 nucleotides: TGTGCCAGCAGCCCCCGGGACTATTCCTACAATGAGCAGTTCTTC.